This T cell receptor (beta chain) is drawn from a study of shared clonotypes between healthy human individuals. The V end lost 6 bases, the J end lost 4 bases, and 15 bases lay between the germline ends. The CDR3 sequence is 15 residues long. Germline V gives CDR1 LNHDA, CDR2 SQIVND (reference sequence). TCRdb keeps only in-frame clones here, not all; method: immunoSEQ multiplex PCR. This table holds over 400,000 clones, roughly 95% found once. Adults of Caucasian background living in Nashville, Tennessee made up all donors. CD4+ cell separation produced CD45RA+ naive and CD45RA-negative memory subsets. This clone is a singleton in its sample.

The TCR was taken from a woman aged 25 to 39 in good health. The chain couples TRBV19 to TRBJ2-2, with D possibly called TRBD1 or TRBD2 (6 bases each). Sequencing was done on a sample of naive CD4+ T cells sorted from blood. Subset noted: CD45RA+ positively selected. The CDR3 DNA follows: TGTGCCAGTAGCCATCCGAGGGGGGTCACCGGGGAGCTGTTTTTT. Translation: CASSHPRGVTGELFF.